The sequence of this T cell receptor beta chain was determined in a study of T cells in Graves' hyperthyroidism and ophthalmopathy. This CDR3 region has 14 residues. Germline loops: CDR1 SQVTM, CDR2 ANQGSEA. J lost 2 bases, V lost 4 bases, and 4 bases had no gene match. TCR beta CDR3 sequences were amplified from RNA transcripts. The HTBI set primed first-round TCR CDR3 RT-PCR. One entry per CDR3 protein, called by TCRdb with MiXCR from the multiplex PCR reads. The sample holds some 560,000 distinct CDR3 sequences, 11% to 15% seen once. Patients were excluded because of uncontrolled infection, other autoimmune disease, pregnancy or lactation.

The source of this sequence is a woman between 35 and 50 years old with Graves' hyperthyroidism. This rearrangement joins TRBV29-1 to TRBJ2-3, with TRBD1 matching over 9 bases. Sequenced material: blood. Here the CDR3 reads CSVAQGANTDTQYF. The CDR3 region has the DNA TGCAGCGTTGCACAGGGGGCCAACACAGATACGCAGTATTTT.